The 19 T cell receptor beta chains in this list originate from one sample, sequenced in a study of human CD8 memory T cell subsets. UMI-labeled 5' RACE was the method by which TCR beta libraries were made. TCRdb re-called the 5' RACE reads and shows each CDR3 protein once, DNA omitted. Its listing shows over 5,000 distinct CDR3 sequences. The sample consisted of CD8+ T cells from PBMCs. These receptors all come from a human donor in good health.

CDR3: CASSPRTRNQPQHF. V and J are TRBV28 and TRBJ1-5; the D call from TCRdb, TRBD1, cannot be confirmed without DNA. The CDR3 spans 14 residues. CDR1 MDHEN and CDR2 SYDVKM come from the germline V gene. The entire variable domain, with the rest obtained from reference TRBV28 and TRBJ1-5, is as follows: DVKVTQSSRYLVKRTGEKVFLECVQDMDHENMFWYRQDPGLGLRLIYFSYDVKMKEKGDIPEGYSVSREKKERFSLILESASTNQTSMYLCASSPRTRNQPQHFGDGTRLSIL.

The genes are TRBV9 and TRBJ1-2; TCRdb lists TRBD1, though no DNA is available to test this call. The germline V gene encodes CDR1 SGDLS and CDR2 YYNGEE. This CDR3 has 15 residues. CDR3 sequence: CASSVDPGESYGYTF.

This chain joins TRBV28 and TRBJ2-7. CDR3 length: 17 residues. Germline V gene sequence: CDR1 MDHEN, CDR2 SYDVKM. CDR3 in amino acids: CASSFTLPLSSAYEQYF.

The rearrangement uses TRBV6-2 or TRBV6-3 and TRBJ2-7; absent DNA, TCRdb's TRBD2 call cannot be checked. The CDR3 loop spans 16 amino acids. The germline V gene has CDR1 MNHEY and CDR2 SVGEGT. The CDR3 reads CATRQGSETISYEQYF.

The chain links TRBV6-5 to TRBJ2-3. CDR1 MNHEY and CDR2 SVGAGI come from the germline V gene. This CDR3 region has 12 residues. CDR3 sequence: CASRDSTDTQYF.

This rearrangement joins TRBV7-2 to TRBJ1-1; absent DNA, TCRdb's TRBD1 call cannot be checked. Per germline, CDR1 SGHTA and CDR2 FQGNSA. The CDR3 runs to 14 residues. The CDR3: CASSYDRGQTEAFF.

The rearrangement joins TRBV6-4 to TRBJ2-1; the TCRdb call, TRBD1, lacks DNA for checking. Germline CDR1 and CDR2: MRHNA and SNTAGT. The length of the CDR3 is 18 residues. The CDR3 sequence: CASSDRELGGRSYNEQFF.

Judged by frequency, this clonotype is medium-sized (0.01 to 0.1%). The V and J genes are TRBV5-6 and TRBJ2-7; there is no DNA to check the TCRdb D call of TRBD2. The CDR3 is 15 amino acids. Germline values: CDR1 SGHDT, CDR2 YYEEEE. This chain's CDR3 is CASSFSGGTTYEQYF.

The rearrangement uses TRBV2 and TRBJ2-7; the TCRdb D gene call, TRBD2, has no DNA to confirm it. In germline, CDR1 is SNHLY, CDR2 FYNNEI. The CDR3 has 13 residues. CDR3 amino acids: CASRDGGFGEQYF.

The chain couples TRBV6-2 or TRBV6-3 to TRBJ2-7. The CDR3 spans 11 residues. Germline V CDR1 and CDR2: MNHEY, SVGEGT. CDR3 protein: CASSYSREQYF.

By frequency, this clonotype is medium-sized. The chain joins TRBV7-9 to TRBJ2-1; TCRdb reports TRBD2, a call that lacks DNA to check it against. Germline assignment: CDR1 SEHNR and CDR2 FQNEAQ (reference sequence). CDR3 length: 16 residues. The CDR3 sequence: CASSLPLGAGGLEQFF.

The CDR3 here is CSARGLLGAEQFF. The chain carries TRBV20-1 and TRBJ2-1; the D gene TCRdb calls, TRBD1, cannot be checked with no DNA. Germline V gene sequence: CDR1 DFQATT, CDR2 SNEGSKA (reference sequence). CDR3 length: 13 amino acids.

In terms of frequency, this clonotype is medium-sized. V usage is TRBV15 and J usage is TRBJ1-1; TCRdb returns TRBD1, unconfirmable since there is no DNA. Germline V gene lookup returns CDR1 LNHNV and CDR2 YYDKDF (reference sequence). There are 16 residues in the CDR3. CDR3 in amino acids: CATSTNRGPVETEAFF. Supplemented by reference TRBV15 and TRBJ1-1, the full variable domain reads DAMVIQNPRYQVTQFGKPVTLSCSQTLNHNVMYWYQQKSSQAPKLLFHYYDKDFNNEADTPDNFQSRRPNTSFCFLDIRSPGLGDTAMYLCATSTNRGPVETEAFFGQGTRLTVV.

This chain uses TRBV28 with TRBJ1-5. This CDR3 has 12 amino acids. From germline, CDR1 is MDHEN and CDR2 SYDVKM. The CDR3 loop reads CASTLMRGPQHF.

This clonotype is medium-sized by frequency. This sequence joins TRBV7-9 and TRBJ1-1. The CDR3 is 12 amino acids. The V gene's germline CDR1 is SEHNR and CDR2 FQNEAQ (reference sequence). The CDR3 here is CASSLLVTEAFF.

This sequence joins TRBV6-5 and TRBJ2-1; TCRdb calls TRBD1, which cannot be checked without DNA. Germline loops: CDR1 MNHEY, CDR2 SVGAGI. CDR3 size: 13 residues. CDR3 loop: CASSYGQYNEQFF.

The chain couples TRBV28 to TRBJ2-7; TCRdb names TRBD2, which stays unverified in the absence of DNA. The CDR3 spans 18 residues. Per germline, CDR1 MDHEN and CDR2 SYDVKM. The CDR3 is CATGGNQPGTSGSDEQYF.

This sequence joins TRBV7-9 and TRBJ1-2. The CDR3 is 14 amino acids. Germline CDR1 SEHNR, CDR2 FQNEAQ (reference sequence). CDR3 region: CASSLVASHYGYTF.

The rearrangement links TRBV5-1 to TRBJ2-2; TCRdb's D call, TRBD2, is unchecked because there is no DNA. This CDR3 is 16 amino acids long. The germline gives CDR1 SGHRS, CDR2 YFSETQ. The CDR3 protein is CASGGTSGRHTGELFF. Together with reference TRBV5-1 and TRBJ2-2, the CDR3 gives the full variable domain: KAGVTQTPRYLIKTRGQQVTLSCSPISGHRSVSWYQQTPGQGLQFLFEYFSETQRNKGNFPGRFSGRQFSNSRSEMNVSTLELGDSALYLCASGGTSGRHTGELFFGEGSRLTVL.